This T cell receptor beta chain was observed in a study of T-cell memory formation after mild COVID-19. General study findings and limits: A balance of CD4 and CD8 characterized clones contracting day 15 to 85, whereas later expanders leaned CD4+. A subset of responding clones appeared in pre-infection memory, suggesting cross-reactive memory joined.

This clonotype was seen only a few times. Its antigen is unidentified. TCRdb reprocessed the 5' RACE reads via MiXCR and lists one record per CDR3 protein. The table has roughly 190,000 distinct CDR3 sequences, 27% seen once. Trimming at V came to 7 bases and at J to 2 bases, leaving 5 bases not matched to a gene. CDR3 size: 13 residues. The germline gives CDR1 DFQATT, CDR2 SNEGSKA (reference sequence). The TCR was taken from an adult woman who had mild COVID-19 (a few samples of this study predate the infection). Cell type and time point are not known. The V and J genes are TRBV20-1 and TRBJ2-3; TRBD2 matches 8 bases. The specimen sequenced was PBMCs or a T cell subset sorted from them (not recorded which). In DNA form, the CDR3 reads TGCAGTGGAGCAGCGGGGGTCACAGATACGCAGTATTTT. Translating it yields CSGAAGVTDTQYF.